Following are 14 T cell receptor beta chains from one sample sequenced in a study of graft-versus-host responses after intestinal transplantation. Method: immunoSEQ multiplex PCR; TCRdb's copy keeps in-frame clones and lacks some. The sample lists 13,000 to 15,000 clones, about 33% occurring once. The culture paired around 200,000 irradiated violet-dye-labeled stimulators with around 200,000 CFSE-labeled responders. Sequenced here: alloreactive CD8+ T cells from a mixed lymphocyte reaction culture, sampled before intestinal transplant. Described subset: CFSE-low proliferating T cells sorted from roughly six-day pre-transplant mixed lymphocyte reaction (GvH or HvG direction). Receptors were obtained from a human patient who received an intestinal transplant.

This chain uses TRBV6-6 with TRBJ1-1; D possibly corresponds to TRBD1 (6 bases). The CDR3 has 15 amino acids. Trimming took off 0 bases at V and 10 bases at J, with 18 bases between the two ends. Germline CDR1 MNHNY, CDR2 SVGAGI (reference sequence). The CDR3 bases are TGTGCCAGCAGTTACTCGAACGCAGGGGCTTTTGGAGCTTTCTTT. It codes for CASSYSNAGAFGAFF.

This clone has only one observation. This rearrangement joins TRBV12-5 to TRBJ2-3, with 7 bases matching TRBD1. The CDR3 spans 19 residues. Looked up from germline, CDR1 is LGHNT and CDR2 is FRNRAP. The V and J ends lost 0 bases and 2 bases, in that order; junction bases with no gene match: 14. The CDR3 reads CASGLVLRDRQAPTDTQYF. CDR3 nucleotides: TGTGCTAGTGGTTTGGTACTGAGGGACAGACAGGCCCCCACAGATACGCAGTATTTT.

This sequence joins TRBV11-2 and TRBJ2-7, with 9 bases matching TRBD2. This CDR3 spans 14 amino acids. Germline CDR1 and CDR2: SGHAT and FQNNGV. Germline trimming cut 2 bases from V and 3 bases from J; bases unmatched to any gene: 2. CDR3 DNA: TGTGCCAGCAGCTTACTAGCGGGGAGCTACGAGCAGTACTTC. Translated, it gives CASSLLAGSYEQYF. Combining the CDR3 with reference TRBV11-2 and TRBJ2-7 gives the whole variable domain EAGVAQSPRYKIIEKRQSVAFWCNPISGHATLYWYQQILGQGPKLLIQFQNNGVVDDSQLPKDRFSAERLKGVDSTLKIQPAKLEDSAVYLCASSLLAGSYEQYFGPGTRLTVT.

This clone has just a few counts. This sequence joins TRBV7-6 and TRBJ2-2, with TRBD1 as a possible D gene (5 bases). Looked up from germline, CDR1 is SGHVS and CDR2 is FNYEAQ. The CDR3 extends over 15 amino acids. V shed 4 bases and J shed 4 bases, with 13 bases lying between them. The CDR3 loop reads CASSSEGVGTGELFF. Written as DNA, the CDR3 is TGTGCCAGCAGCTCCGAAGGGGTGGGCACCGGGGAGCTGTTTTTT.

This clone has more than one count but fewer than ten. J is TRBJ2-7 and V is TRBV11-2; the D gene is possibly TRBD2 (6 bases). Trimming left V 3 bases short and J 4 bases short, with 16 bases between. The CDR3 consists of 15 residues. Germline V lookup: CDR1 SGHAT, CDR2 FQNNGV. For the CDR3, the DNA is TGTGCCAGCAGCTTGTTATCCGCGGGGTGGTACGAGCAGTACTTC. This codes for CASSLLSAGWYEQYF. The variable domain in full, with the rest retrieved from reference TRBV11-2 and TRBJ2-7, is EAGVAQSPRYKIIEKRQSVAFWCNPISGHATLYWYQQILGQGPKLLIQFQNNGVVDDSQLPKDRFSAERLKGVDSTLKIQPAKLEDSAVYLCASSLLSAGWYEQYFGPGTRLTVT.

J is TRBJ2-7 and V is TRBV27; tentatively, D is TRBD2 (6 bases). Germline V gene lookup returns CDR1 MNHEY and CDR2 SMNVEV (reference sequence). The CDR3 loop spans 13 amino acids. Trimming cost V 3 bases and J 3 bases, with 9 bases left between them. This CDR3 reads CASSFTSSYEQYF. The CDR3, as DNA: TGTGCCAGCAGTTTCACTAGCAGCTACGAGCAGTACTTC.

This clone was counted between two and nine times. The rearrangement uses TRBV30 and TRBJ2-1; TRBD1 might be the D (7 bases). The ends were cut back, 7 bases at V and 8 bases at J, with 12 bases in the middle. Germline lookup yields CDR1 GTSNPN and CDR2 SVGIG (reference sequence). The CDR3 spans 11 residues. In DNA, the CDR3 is TGTGCCTTGAGCAGGGGGGATGAGCAGTTCTTC. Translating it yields CALSRGDEQFF.

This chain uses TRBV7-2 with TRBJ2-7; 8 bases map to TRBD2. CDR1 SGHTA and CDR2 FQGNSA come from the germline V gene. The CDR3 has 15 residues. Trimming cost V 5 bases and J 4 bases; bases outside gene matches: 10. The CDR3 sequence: CASSRPTSAGYEQYF. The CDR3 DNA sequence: TGTGCCAGCAGCCGACCGACTAGCGCGGGGTACGAGCAGTACTTC.

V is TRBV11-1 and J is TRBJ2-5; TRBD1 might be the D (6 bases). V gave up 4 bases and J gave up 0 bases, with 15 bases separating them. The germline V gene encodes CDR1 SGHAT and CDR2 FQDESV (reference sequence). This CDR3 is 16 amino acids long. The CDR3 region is CASSYWLQGYQETQYF. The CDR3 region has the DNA TGTGCCAGCAGCTACTGGCTGCAGGGGTACCAAGAGACCCAGTACTTC.

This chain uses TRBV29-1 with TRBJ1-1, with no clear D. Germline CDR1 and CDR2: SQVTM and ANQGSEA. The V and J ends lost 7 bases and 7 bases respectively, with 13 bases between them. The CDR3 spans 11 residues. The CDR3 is CSGDGNGEAFF. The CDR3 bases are TGCAGCGGTGACGGGAACGGTGAAGCTTTCTTT.

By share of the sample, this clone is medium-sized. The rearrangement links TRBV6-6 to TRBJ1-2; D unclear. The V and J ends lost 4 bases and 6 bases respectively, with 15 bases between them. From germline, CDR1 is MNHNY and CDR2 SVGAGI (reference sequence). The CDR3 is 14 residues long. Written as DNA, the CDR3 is TGTGCCAGCAGTTCCGCGGAATCGGTAGATGGCTACACCTTC. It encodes CASSSAESVDGYTF.

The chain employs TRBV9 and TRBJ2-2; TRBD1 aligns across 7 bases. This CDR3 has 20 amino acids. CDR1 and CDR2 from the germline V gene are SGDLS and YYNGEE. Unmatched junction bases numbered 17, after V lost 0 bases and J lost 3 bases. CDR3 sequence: CASSVATAAEGGLDTGELFF. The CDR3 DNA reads TGTGCCAGCAGCGTAGCTACAGCGGCCGAAGGGGGCTTAGACACCGGGGAGCTGTTTTTT. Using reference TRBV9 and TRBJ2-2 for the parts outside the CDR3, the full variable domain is DSGVTQTPKHLITATGQRVTLRCSPRSGDLSVYWYQQSLDQGLQFLIQYYNGEERAKGNILERFSAQQFPDLHSELNLSSLELGDSALYFCASSVATAAEGGLDTGELFFGEGSRLTVL.

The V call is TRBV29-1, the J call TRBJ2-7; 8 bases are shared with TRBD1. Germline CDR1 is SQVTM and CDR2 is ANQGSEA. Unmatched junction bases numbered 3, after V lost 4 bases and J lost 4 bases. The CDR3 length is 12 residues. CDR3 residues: CSVGTGIYEQYF. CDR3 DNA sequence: TGCAGCGTTGGGACAGGGATTTACGAGCAGTACTTC.

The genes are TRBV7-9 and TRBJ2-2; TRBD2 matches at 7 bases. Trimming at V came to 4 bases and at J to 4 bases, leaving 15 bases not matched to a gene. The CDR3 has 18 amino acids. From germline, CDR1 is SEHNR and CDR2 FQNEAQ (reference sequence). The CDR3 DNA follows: TGTGCCAGCAGCTCCGACTACCGCGGGGGTCTCCCCACCGGGGAGCTGTTTTTT. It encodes CASSSDYRGGLPTGELFF.